Shown below are 32 T cell receptor beta chains from a single sample sequenced in a study of T-cell memory formation after mild COVID-19. TCRdb independently ran MiXCR on the 5' RACE reads; one entry per CDR3 protein. The sample has about 140,000 distinct CDR3 sequences, approximately 26% seen once. Sequencing was performed on PBMCs or a T cell subset sorted from them (not recorded which). The source of these receptors is an adult woman who had mild COVID-19 (a few samples of this study predate the infection). Cell type and time point are not known.

This chain links TRBV7-9 with TRBJ2-2; 12 bases are shared with TRBD2. Per germline, CDR1 SEHNR and CDR2 FQNEAQ (reference sequence). V lost 2 bases, J lost 0 bases, and 10 bases stayed unmatched. The CDR3 is 20 amino acids. CDR3 amino acids: CASSLRLAGAEYSNTGELFF. CDR3 in DNA: TGTGCCAGCAGCTTAAGACTAGCGGGGGCCGAATATTCGAACACCGGGGAGCTGTTTTTT.

V and J are TRBV12-3 or TRBV12-4 and TRBJ2-1, with D perhaps TRBD2 (7 bases). The CDR3 is 15 residues long. Trimming took off 7 bases at V and 8 bases at J, with 21 bases between the two ends. In DNA form, the CDR3 reads TGTGCCAGCACCCACCGGGGGCGGGAGCGGTATGAGCAGTTCTTC. It specifies CASTHRGRERYEQFF.

CDR3 region: CATRGTSDYEQYF. Written as DNA, the CDR3 is TGTGCCACCAGAGGGACTAGCGACTACGAGCAGTACTTC. This chain links TRBV24-1 with TRBJ2-7; 10 nucleotides align to TRBD2. The CDR3 is 13 residues long. The V gene end was trimmed by 7 bases and the J gene end by 3 bases; junction bases not matched to a gene: 2. Per germline, CDR1 KGHDR and CDR2 SFDVKD.

V usage is TRBV27 and J usage is TRBJ2-1, with D unclear. Germline assignment: CDR1 MNHEY and CDR2 SMNVEV (reference sequence). The ends were cut back, 1 base at V and 5 bases at J, with 6 bases in the middle. CDR3 size: 13 residues. The CDR3 DNA reads as TGTGCCAGCAGTTTATTTCGAAACAATGAGCAGTTCTTC. It encodes CASSLFRNNEQFF.

The chain combines TRBV7-9 with TRBJ1-3, with D maybe TRBD1 (6 bases). Per germline, CDR1 SEHNR and CDR2 FQNEAQ (reference sequence). Trimming stripped 5 bases from V and 0 bases from J, with 14 bases between. The CDR3 loop spans 16 amino acids. The CDR3 reads CASSEIGGASGNTIYF. DNA of the CDR3: TGTGCCAGCAGCGAGATTGGGGGGGCCTCTGGAAACACCATATATTTT.

The rearrangement joins TRBV7-8 to TRBJ2-2; D not resolved. CDR1 is SGHVS, CDR2 FQNEAQ, per germline. Trimming removed 3 bases at V and 4 bases at J, with 12 bases between. This CDR3 is built from 15 residues. The DNA for the CDR3 is TGTGCCAGCAGCTTTCCCCCGGGTCCCACCGGGGAGCTGTTTTTT. The encoded protein is CASSFPPGPTGELFF.

This chain connects TRBV4-1 to TRBJ2-1; D may be TRBD1 or TRBD2 (7 bases each). The CDR3 loop spans 14 amino acids. V gave up 4 bases and J gave up 12 bases, with 19 bases separating them. Per the germline V gene, CDR1 is MGHRA and CDR2 is YSYEKL. The CDR3 region has the DNA TGCGCCAGCAGCCGACAATACGCGGGGGACAGGCAGTTCTTC. Amino acid sequence: CASSRQYAGDRQFF.

This clonotype was found once. This chain connects TRBV20-1 to TRBJ2-7; 9 nucleotides line up with TRBD1. The CDR3 runs to 13 residues. Germline CDR1 DFQATT, CDR2 SNEGSKA (reference sequence). The junction had 3 bases not matched to a gene; V was cut back by 1 base and J by 5 bases. The CDR3 loop reads CSARGDRDHEQYF. In nucleotides, the CDR3 is TGCAGTGCTAGAGGGGACAGGGACCACGAGCAGTACTTC.

This clonotype was picked up many times. V gene TRBV12-3 or TRBV12-4 combines with J gene TRBJ1-1, with D maybe TRBD1 (5 bases). Trimming cost V 4 bases and J 7 bases, with 10 bases left between them. This CDR3 has 12 residues. In nucleotides, the CDR3 is TGTGCCAGCAGTTGGGGGACTGTTGAAGCTTTCTTT. Its translation: CASSWGTVEAFF.

The chain is built from TRBV10-3 and TRBJ1-1; 7 bases are a match to TRBD1. Looked up from germline, CDR1 is ENHRY and CDR2 is SYGVKD. The CDR3 has 15 residues. J lost 2 bases, V lost 11 bases, and 14 bases had no gene match. Here the CDR3 DNA reads TGTGCCGCATCCCCCGGGGACAGCTCAAACACTGAAGCTTTCTTT. Its protein is CAASPGDSSNTEAFF.

The rearrangement uses TRBV13 and TRBJ2-7, with 7 bases that match TRBD1. Germline V CDR1 and CDR2: PRHDT, FYEKMQ (reference sequence). Trimming at V came to 6 bases and at J to 4 bases, leaving 9 bases not matched to a gene. The CDR3 runs 14 residues. The CDR3 region has the DNA TGTGCCAGCAGTCTCGGGACAGCGATTTACGAGCAGTACTTC. This gives the protein CASSLGTAIYEQYF.

This clonotype was counted only a few times. The chain uses TRBV9 and TRBJ2-5; maybe TRBD2 (6 bases). This CDR3 is built from 15 residues. Trimming left V 0 bases short and J 2 bases short, with 11 bases between. Germline V gene data show CDR1 as SGDLS and CDR2 as YYNGEE. The CDR3 here is CASSVGVGLQETQYF. The CDR3 DNA follows: TGTGCCAGCAGCGTAGGTGTGGGACTTCAAGAGACCCAGTACTTC.

The chain links TRBV24-1 to TRBJ2-5; TRBD1 matches at 9 bases. There are 17 residues in the CDR3. J gave up 4 bases and V 5 bases, and 13 bases lay outside the gene matches. Germline CDR1 and CDR2: KGHDR and SFDVKD. This chain's CDR3 is CATSASTGTGPLETQYF. For the CDR3, the DNA is TGTGCCACCAGTGCCTCAACCGGGACAGGGCCTCTAGAGACCCAGTACTTC.

J is TRBJ2-7 and V is TRBV20-1; 13 nucleotides agree with TRBD2. The CDR3 contains 17 residues. Germline V gene lookup returns CDR1 DFQATT and CDR2 SNEGSKA (reference sequence). Losses at the gene ends were 5 bases for V and 3 bases for J; bases not matched to a gene: 13. CDR3 protein: CSAVRGLAGVGDYEQYF. For the CDR3, the DNA is TGCAGTGCTGTCCGAGGACTAGCGGGAGTGGGGGACTACGAGCAGTACTTC.

V gene TRBV7-2 combines with J gene TRBJ2-1, with 8 nucleotides matching TRBD1. V was pared by 5 bases and J by 9 bases, with 9 bases of the junction left unmatched. The CDR3 contains 14 residues. From germline, CDR1 is SGHTA and CDR2 FQGNSA. CDR3 sequence reads: CASSPGQEWPEQFF. The CDR3 DNA is TGTGCCAGCAGCCCGGGACAGGAGTGGCCTGAGCAGTTCTTC.

This clonotype was seen a handful of times. The chain carries TRBV28 and TRBJ2-7; unclear D gene. Germline V gene lookup returns CDR1 MDHEN and CDR2 SYDVKM. The CDR3 totals 12 residues. Deletions cut 6 bases from V and 2 bases from J, with 8 bases between. The DNA for the CDR3 is TGTGCCAGCAGCCGACGGGCCTACGAGCAGTACTTC. It is translated as CASSRRAYEQYF.

The chain joins TRBV12-3 or TRBV12-4 to TRBJ2-3, with no clear D. The ends were cut back, 5 bases at V and 0 bases at J, with 15 bases in the middle. The CDR3 covers 16 residues. CDR3 amino acids: CASSPRAGKSTDTQYF. In DNA, the CDR3 is TGTGCCAGCAGTCCCAGAGCAGGAAAAAGCACAGATACGCAGTATTTT.

This clonotype came up a few times. The chain carries TRBV9 and TRBJ1-1, with D possibly matching TRBD1 (6 bases). CDR3 length equals 13 residues. Per the germline V gene, CDR1 is SGDLS and CDR2 is YYNGEE. Trimming took off 3 bases at V and 6 bases at J, with 12 bases between the two ends. The CDR3 DNA sequence: TGTGCCAGCAGCGGGGGGCCAGGGGCTGAAGCTTTCTTT. Translation: CASSGGPGAEAFF.

This clonotype has only a few counts. The rearrangement joins TRBV7-9 to TRBJ2-3, with 8 bases matching TRBD2. This CDR3 has 16 amino acids. V lost 5 bases, J lost 2 bases, and 9 bases stayed unmatched. Germline CDR1 reads SEHNR; CDR2 reads FQNEAQ (reference sequence). CDR3 sequence: CASSQASGGVTDTQYF. CDR3 nucleotide sequence: TGTGCCAGCAGCCAAGCTTCGGGAGGGGTCACAGATACGCAGTATTTT.

This clonotype was counted at least ten times. The chain employs TRBV6-5 and TRBJ2-1; D gene ambiguous. V lost 0 bases and J 5 bases, leaving 8 bases between the germline ends. Germline CDR1 is MNHEY and CDR2 is SVGAGI. This CDR3 is 14 amino acids long. CDR3 sequence reads: CASSYSPSDNEQFF. For the CDR3, the DNA is TGTGCCAGCAGTTACTCACCTAGTGACAATGAGCAGTTCTTC.

This clonotype has just a few counts. The chain combines TRBV12-3 or TRBV12-4 with TRBJ2-1; D possibly corresponds to TRBD2 (6 bases). V dropped 7 bases and J dropped 3 bases, with 13 bases sitting between them. The CDR3 spans 14 residues. The CDR3: CASNAGLGYNEQFF. As DNA, the CDR3 is TGTGCCAGCAACGCGGGACTCGGCTACAATGAGCAGTTCTTC.

This clonotype was seen more than once but under ten times. This rearrangement joins TRBV20-1 to TRBJ1-2; no definite D call. CDR1 DFQATT and CDR2 SNEGSKA come from the germline V gene (reference sequence). The CDR3 extends over 15 amino acids. The germline V and J ends were trimmed by 1 base and 4 bases, with 16 bases remaining between them. CDR3 amino acids: CSARVQPPVGYGYTF. In nucleotides, the CDR3 is TGCAGTGCTAGAGTACAGCCTCCGGTAGGCTATGGCTACACCTTC.

This clonotype was picked up a small number of times. V usage is TRBV28 and J usage is TRBJ2-7; D might be TRBD1 (6 bases). Trimming shortened V by 3 bases and J by 4 bases, and 10 bases separated the two germline ends. The CDR3 runs to 13 residues. Germline V gene sequence: CDR1 MDHEN, CDR2 SYDVKM. The CDR3 region has the DNA TGTGCCAGCAGTTTGAACAGGGTTTACGAGCAGTACTTC. It translates to CASSLNRVYEQYF.

V is TRBV5-6 and J is TRBJ2-7, with TRBD2 matching 7 bases. The length of the CDR3 is 13 residues. Germline lookup yields CDR1 SGHDT and CDR2 YYEEEE. V lost 3 bases, J lost 3 bases, and 3 bases stayed unmatched. CDR3 residues: CASSSGGGYEQYF. For the CDR3, the DNA is TGTGCCAGCAGCTCTGGCGGGGGCTACGAGCAGTACTTC.

The chain joins TRBV11-3 to TRBJ2-5; 8 positions match TRBD1. CDR1 SGHNT and CDR2 YENEEA come from the germline V gene. The V and J ends lost 0 bases and 5 bases, in that order; junction bases with no gene match: 8. The CDR3 runs to 16 residues. The CDR3, as DNA: TGTGCCAGCAGCTTAGACGGGGACAGGAAGGGGGAGACCCAGTACTTC. It encodes CASSLDGDRKGETQYF.

The chain carries TRBV6-6 and TRBJ2-7; D might be TRBD2 (5 bases). V shed 5 bases and J shed 0 bases, with 17 bases lying between them. Germline CDR1 MNHNY, CDR2 SVGAGI (reference sequence). The CDR3 loop spans 16 amino acids. The CDR3 sequence is CASSPRGEWSSYEQYF. As DNA, the CDR3 is TGTGCCAGCAGTCCTCGGGGAGAGTGGAGCTCCTACGAGCAGTACTTC.

This clonotype was seen a few times. The gene calls are TRBV9 and TRBJ2-7, with D perhaps matching TRBD1 (6 bases). The germline V gene encodes CDR1 SGDLS and CDR2 YYNGEE. This CDR3 is built from 13 residues. V gave up 4 bases and J gave up 6 bases, with 14 bases separating them. In DNA form, the CDR3 reads TGTGCCAGCAGCCCTCCGTGGGGGCCCGAGCAGTACTTC. Translation: CASSPPWGPEQYF.

This clonotype occurred a few times. The chain joins TRBV5-6 to TRBJ1-1; D is unclear. Germline assignment: CDR1 SGHDT and CDR2 YYEEEE. CDR3 size: 13 residues. Trimming left V 4 bases short and J 1 base short, with 8 bases between. CDR3 bases: TGTGCCAGCAGCCCGGATCCGAACACTGAAGCTTTCTTT. Translated, it gives CASSPDPNTEAFF.

Only a few counts were recorded for this clonotype. The V gene is TRBV29-1, the J gene TRBJ1-1; D is unclear. Germline-derived CDR1 and CDR2 are SQVTM and ANQGSEA. The CDR3 loop spans 12 amino acids. Trimming took off 2 bases at V and 1 base at J, with 5 bases between the two ends. The DNA of the CDR3 is TGCAGCGTTGAAACGGCGAACACTGAAGCTTTCTTT. It encodes CSVETANTEAFF.

This clonotype was detected only a few times. The chain is built from TRBV24-1 and TRBJ2-7; 7 bases fit TRBD1. The germline gives CDR1 KGHDR, CDR2 SFDVKD. The CDR3 length is 13 residues. With V trimmed by 7 bases and J by 5 bases, 7 bases remained unmatched. CDR3 DNA: TGTGCCACCAGCAAGACAGGGCTGGACGAGCAGTACTTC. Amino acid sequence: CATSKTGLDEQYF.

This rearrangement joins TRBV29-1 to TRBJ2-2; D is perhaps TRBD1 (5 bases). From germline, CDR1 is SQVTM and CDR2 ANQGSEA. The CDR3 spans 13 residues. The V and J ends lost 6 bases and 3 bases respectively, with 11 bases between them. The CDR3 DNA sequence: TGCAGCGTGATGATAGGGGACACCGGGGAGCTGTTTTTT. Protein sequence: CSVMIGDTGELFF.

This clonotype was counted only a few times. V usage is TRBV28 and J usage is TRBJ2-5; TRBD2 might be the D (6 bases). The V gene's germline CDR1 is MDHEN and CDR2 SYDVKM. The CDR3 loop spans 16 amino acids. The V end lost 3 bases, the J end lost 1 base, and 15 bases lay between the germline ends. Here the CDR3 reads CASSFYPEGPQETQYF. The CDR3 nucleotides read TGTGCCAGCAGTTTCTACCCGGAGGGGCCCCAAGAGACCCAGTACTTC.